The clone carrying this TCR beta chain was seen a single time. The antigen is undetermined. This CDR3 is also generated by other DNA sequences in the sample. Per sorted-subset replicate PCR, input was approximately 0.2 ug DNA, representing around 29,000 T cell genomes. Generated by immunoSEQ multiplex PCR, the TCRdb table keeps only in-frame clones and is missing some. The data hold some 2,000,000 clones, with 90% to 95% observed a single time. The donors were adults (healthy and HIV-negative) with no recent acute infections or vaccinations. V was pared by 3 bases and J by 7 bases, with 8 bases of the junction left unmatched. The germline CDR1 and CDR2 sequences are SGHTA and FQGNSA. The CDR3 consists of 14 residues. This entry belongs to a study of shared clonotypes between healthy human individuals. General study findings and limits: Non-shared clonotypes had lower generation probabilities than those shared by all four donors. What limited the represented genetic and exposure-history diversity was the small number of donors.

The source of this sequence is a man aged 18-30 years in good health. The sequencing input was naive CD4+ T cells sorted from blood. The subset is: CD45RA+ positively selected. The V call is TRBV7-2, the J call TRBJ2-7, with TRBD2 matching 8 bases. The CDR3 is CASSFHGRAEEQYF. DNA of the CDR3: TGTGCCAGCAGCTTCCACGGGAGGGCGGAGGAGCAGTACTTC.